The 15 T cell receptor beta chains below all came from one sample that was sequenced in a study of CXCR3-negative and CXCR3-positive naive CD8 T cells. Findings and caveats of the study: TRB CDR3s of CXCR3-positive naive cells were more hydrophobic than those of CXCR3-negative naive cells.

TRB cDNA libraries were made by UMI-labeled 5' RACE. Reprocessing the 5' RACE reads, TCRdb reports a single entry for every CDR3 protein and omits DNA. The table lists about 89,000 distinct CDR3 sequences. No antigen has been assigned to these receptors. Source material: naive CXCR3+ CD8+ T cells from blood. The subset: CD45RO-CCR7+CD27+CD95- naive CD8+ T cells expressing CXCR3 (TNR3+). The origin of the receptors is a human donor in good health. Some clones in this sample may be carry-over from other donors' samples.

The CDR3 sequence: CASSFYREEIGELFF. The V gene is TRBV12-3 or TRBV12-4, the J gene TRBJ2-2; with no DNA, the TCRdb D assignment of TRBD1 cannot be verified. The CDR3 is 15 amino acids.

The chain joins TRBV11-2 to TRBJ2-3; no DNA is available, so the TRBD1 call from TCRdb remains unchecked. The germline V gene has CDR1 SGHAT and CDR2 FQNNGV. The CDR3 is 16 amino acids. CDR3 amino acids: CASSLVGTENTDTQYF.

The V gene is TRBV7-9, the J gene TRBJ2-7; no DNA is available, so the TRBD1 call from TCRdb remains unchecked. CDR1 is SEHNR and CDR2 is FQNEAQ in the germline V gene (reference sequence). The CDR3 contains 14 residues. CDR3 amino acids: CASSLRTGMGEQYF. The variable domain in full, completed from reference TRBV7-9 and TRBJ2-7, reads DTGVSQNPRHKITKRGQNVTFRCDPISEHNRLYWYRQTLGQGPEFLTYFQNEAQLEKSRLLSDRFSAERPKGSFSTLEIQRTEQGDSAMYLCASSLRTGMGEQYFGPGTRLTVT.

V is TRBV28 and J is TRBJ1-1; TCRdb proposes TRBD1, but this gene call is untestable without DNA. This CDR3 region has 14 residues. From germline, CDR1 is MDHEN and CDR2 SYDVKM. The CDR3 loop reads CASSLRGMNTEAFF.

The V gene is TRBV6-2 or TRBV6-3, the J gene TRBJ2-7; lacking DNA, the TRBD1 call made by TCRdb goes unchecked. Germline V gene lookup returns CDR1 MNHEY and CDR2 SVGEGT. This CDR3 region has 16 residues. The CDR3 sequence: CASSYVSGTGLYEQYF.

The V and J genes are TRBV12-3 or TRBV12-4 and TRBJ2-7. This CDR3 spans 12 amino acids. The CDR3 sequence: CASSLTLYEQYF.

V usage is TRBV27 and J usage is TRBJ2-7; as DNA is missing, the TRBD2 call by TCRdb cannot be tested. This CDR3 has 14 amino acids. Germline-derived CDR1 and CDR2 are MNHEY and SMNVEV (reference sequence). CDR3 loop: CASSLNGLAGEQYF.

The J gene is TRBJ2-7, the V gene TRBV28; TCRdb designates TRBD1, a call that cannot be tested without DNA. Per germline, CDR1 MDHEN and CDR2 SYDVKM. The CDR3 spans 15 residues. The CDR3 loop is CAGSSPRGTFYEQYF.

CDR3 loop: CASSPNTSTEETQYF. The chain has TRBV18 and TRBJ2-5; lacking DNA, the TRBD2 call made by TCRdb goes unchecked. CDR3 length equals 15 residues. Germline V gene data show CDR1 as KGHSH and CDR2 as LQKENI.

The V gene is TRBV27, the J gene TRBJ2-7; TCRdb proposes TRBD2, but this gene call is untestable without DNA. This CDR3 has 14 amino acids. The germline CDR1 and CDR2 sequences are MNHEY and SMNVEV (reference sequence). Here the CDR3 reads CASSVRSSRHEQYF.

The chain couples TRBV3-1 to TRBJ2-1. The CDR3 loop spans 13 amino acids. Germline CDR1 LGHDT, CDR2 YNNKEL (reference sequence). This CDR3 reads CASSQEAVTEQFF.

The chain joins TRBV20-1 to TRBJ2-1. Germline-derived CDR1 and CDR2 are DFQATT and SNEGSKA (reference sequence). CDR3 length: 13 amino acids. The CDR3 sequence is CSARQGIYNEQFF.

V is TRBV7-9 and J is TRBJ2-2; checking the TCRdb D call of TRBD2 is not possible without DNA. The CDR3 totals 15 residues. Per the germline V gene, CDR1 is SEHNR and CDR2 is FQNEAQ (reference sequence). The CDR3 sequence is CASTPLAGRTGELFF.

The chain has TRBV7-3 and TRBJ1-1. This CDR3 contains 13 residues. Germline-derived CDR1 and CDR2 are SGHTA and FQGTGA. CDR3 region: CASQEGMNTEAFF.

V is TRBV9 and J is TRBJ2-3. The CDR3 consists of 12 residues. The germline V gene encodes CDR1 SGDLS and CDR2 YYNGEE. The chain's CDR3 is CASSRNTDTQYF.